This TCR beta chain was captured by sequencing in a study of T cell changes during pregnancy in multiple sclerosis (dated by TCRdb to 2018 to 2020). About the full investigation: Changes in the T cell repertoire over the course of pregnancy were examined in this study in women with multiple sclerosis.

The library was produced with the immunoSEQ multiplex PCR assay. The immuneACCESS repertoire file appears here via TCRdb, limited to in-frame rearrangements. These files lack a portion of the clones; in checked studies, under half of the deficit traces to unresolved V genes, and the cause of the others is not known. The sample profile shows just over 40,000 clones; approximately 88% of them were found once. The ten largest clones capture 5.2% of the sample. On this clone itself: Which antigen it targets is not known. Base quality data are lacking; no much larger clone is found one base away.

Taken from the germline V gene, the CDR1 and CDR2 loops are SGHTA and FQGNSA. There are 16 amino acids in the CDR3, from cysteine to phenylalanine inclusive. The kept DNA is CDR3 alone, 48 bases in frame from the first base. Trimming accounts for 1 base at V and 5 bases at J, while the number of junction bases matched to no gene is 8. The starting material was peripheral blood, obtained in the first trimester of pregnancy. The receptor's source is a female donor in good health, enrolled as a control in a pregnancy study. The V gene is TRBV7-2 and the J gene is TRBJ2-5; TRBD2 aligns with 9 central bases. The bases read TGTGCCAGCAGCTTAGACTGGCGGGGGGGCCTGGAGACCCAGTACTTC. This codes for CASSLDWRGGLETQYF.